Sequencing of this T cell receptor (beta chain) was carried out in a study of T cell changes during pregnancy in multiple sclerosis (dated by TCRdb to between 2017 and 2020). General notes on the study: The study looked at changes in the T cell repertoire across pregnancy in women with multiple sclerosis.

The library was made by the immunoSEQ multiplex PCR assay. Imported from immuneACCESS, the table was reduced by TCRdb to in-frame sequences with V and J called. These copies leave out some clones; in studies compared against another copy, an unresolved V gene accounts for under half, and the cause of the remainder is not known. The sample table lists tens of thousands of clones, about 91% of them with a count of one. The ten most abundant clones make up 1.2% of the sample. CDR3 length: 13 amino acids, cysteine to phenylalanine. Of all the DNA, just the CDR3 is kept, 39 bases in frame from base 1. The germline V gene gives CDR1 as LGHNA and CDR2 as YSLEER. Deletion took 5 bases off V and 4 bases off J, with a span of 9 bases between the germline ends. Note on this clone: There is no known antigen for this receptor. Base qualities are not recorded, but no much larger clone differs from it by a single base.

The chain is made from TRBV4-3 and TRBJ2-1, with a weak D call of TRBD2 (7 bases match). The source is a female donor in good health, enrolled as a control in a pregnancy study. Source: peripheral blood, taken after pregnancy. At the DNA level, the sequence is TGCGCCAGCAGCGCGGGGGCTTACAATGAGCAGTTCTTC. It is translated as CASSAGAYNEQFF.